This entry concerns a single TCR beta chain. This specimen comes from a study of control samples from healthy donors and cancer patients. The protocol was immunoSEQ multiplex PCR, while the TCRdb copy is restricted to in-frame clones and leaves out a portion. Its clone listing holds about 190,000 clones. The CDR3 has 17 residues. Germline V CDR1 and CDR2: SGHTA, FQGNSA. With V trimmed by 3 bases and J by 4 bases, 13 bases remained unmatched. The sample consisted of blood. The genes are TRBV7-2 and TRBJ1-2; 8 nucleotides line up with TRBD1. The sequence came from a woman aged 30 to 39 in good health. The CDR3 region has the DNA TGTGCCAGCAGCTTTAGACCCCGGACAGGGTCTGTCTATGGCTACACCTTC. Translated: CASSFRPRTGSVYGYTF.